Described below is a single T cell receptor beta chain sequence and its context. Its antigen remains unidentified. V lost 4 bases and J lost 8; bases outside the gene matches: 9. CDR3 length equals 15 residues. Germline V gene data show CDR1 as SEHNR and CDR2 as FQNEAQ (reference sequence). The data were obtained in a study of T-cell memory formation after mild COVID-19. Study-level findings and limits: Some clones that responded turned up in pre-infection memory, which suggests that cross-reactive memory joined in. What remained unconfirmed was the SARS-CoV-2 specificity of second-wave clones peaking on day 37.

TCRdb analysed the 5' RACE reads with MiXCR anew, one entry per CDR3 protein. This sample has about 130,000 distinct CDR3 sequences, with about 6% found just once. Input material: PBMCs or a T cell subset sorted from them (not recorded which). The TCR originated in an adult woman who had mild COVID-19 (a few samples of this study predate the infection). Cell type and time point are not known. The chain combines TRBV7-9 with TRBJ1-2, with 11 nucleotides matching TRBD1. The CDR3 DNA sequence: TGTGCCAGCAGCTCAATCGGACAGGGGGCTGGAGGCTACACCTTC. It encodes CASSSIGQGAGGYTF.